This T cell receptor (beta chain) was profiled in a study of blood T cell repertoires in COVID-19. Study summary: The cDNA or gDNA used as material had been derived from T cells, B-cell-depleted T cells, or PBMCs.

Original analysis: Estimates of nucleated cell counts were drawn from the amplification of reference gene primers. Produced via immunoSEQ multiplex PCR; TCRdb's table is partial and in-frame only. That table is the source of V, J and clone size, and D and trimming were worked out from the DNA. The sample records about 230,000 clones, about 83% being singletons. Germline CDR1 and CDR2: MNHEY and SMNVEV (reference sequence). V shed 7 bases, J shed 4 bases, and the junction held 1 base outside the gene matches. CDR3 length: 14 residues. The specimen was peripheral blood. The gene calls are TRBV27 and TRBJ2-2; 12 bases map to TRBD2. The sequence derives from a woman aged 50 to 60 with acute or convalescent COVID-19. CDR3 sequence (DNA): TGTGCCAGCACGGGACTAGCGGGCACCGGGGAGCTGTTTTTT. It encodes CASTGLAGTGELFF.